Given below is one TCR beta chain in context. Clones were sequenced by immunoSEQ multiplex PCR, and TCRdb holds only the in-frame ones, with some missing. The table has roughly 100,000 clones, approximately 87% seen once. The CDR3 is made up of 15 amino acids. Germline CDR1 SQVTM, CDR2 ANQGSEA. V lost 8 bases and J 10 bases, leaving 27 bases between the germline ends. The sample originates from a study of T cell responses to AZD1222 COVID-19 vaccine. The clonotype was recovered from an adult in good health. The chain joins TRBV29-1 to TRBJ2-1; no clear D gene. The material was peripheral blood, obtained on day 0 of AZD1222 vaccination. The CDR3, as DNA: TGCAGCTCCGACACCGACCGAAACCGAGCGAACGAGCAGTTCTTC. This encodes CSSDTDRNRANEQFF.